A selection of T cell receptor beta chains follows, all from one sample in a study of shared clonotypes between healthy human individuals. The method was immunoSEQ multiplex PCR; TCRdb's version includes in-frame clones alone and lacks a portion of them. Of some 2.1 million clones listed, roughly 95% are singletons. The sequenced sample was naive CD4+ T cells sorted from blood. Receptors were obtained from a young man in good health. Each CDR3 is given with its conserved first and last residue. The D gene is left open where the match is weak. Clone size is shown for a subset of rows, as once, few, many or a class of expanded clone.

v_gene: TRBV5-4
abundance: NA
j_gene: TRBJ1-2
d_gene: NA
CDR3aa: CASSHTGSTNYGYTF
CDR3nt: TGTGCCAGCAGCCACACGGGTTCAACCAACTATGGCTACACCTTC

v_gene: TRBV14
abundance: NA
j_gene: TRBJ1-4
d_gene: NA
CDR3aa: CASSQVQSGQKLFF
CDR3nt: TGTGCCAGCAGCCAAGTACAGTCCGGACAGAAACTGTTTTTT

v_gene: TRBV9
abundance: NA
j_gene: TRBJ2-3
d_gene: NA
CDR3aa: CASSVDLVSDTQYF
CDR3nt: TGTGCCAGCAGCGTAGATTTAGTTTCAGATACGCAGTATTTT

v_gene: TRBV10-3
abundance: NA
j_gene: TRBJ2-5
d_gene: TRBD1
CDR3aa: CAISAAGGQETQYF
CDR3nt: TGTGCCATCAGTGCGGCAGGGGGCCAAGAGACCCAGTACTTC

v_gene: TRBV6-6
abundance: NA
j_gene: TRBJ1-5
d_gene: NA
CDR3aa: CASSYGEQPQHF
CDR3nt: TGTGCCAGCAGTTACGGGGAGCAGCCCCAGCATTTT

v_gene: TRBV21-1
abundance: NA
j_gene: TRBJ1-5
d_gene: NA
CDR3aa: CASSKADYGAINQPQHF
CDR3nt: TGTGCCAGCAGCAAAGCCGACTACGGGGCCATCAATCAGCCCCAGCATTTT

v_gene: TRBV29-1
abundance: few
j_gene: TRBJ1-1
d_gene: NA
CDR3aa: CSVGMNTEAFF
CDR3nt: TGCAGCGTTGGGATGAACACTGAAGCTTTCTTT

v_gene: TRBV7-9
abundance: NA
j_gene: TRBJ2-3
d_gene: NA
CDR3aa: CASSLVGWGSTDTQYF
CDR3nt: TGTGCCAGCAGCTTAGTGGGGTGGGGAAGCACAGATACGCAGTATTTT

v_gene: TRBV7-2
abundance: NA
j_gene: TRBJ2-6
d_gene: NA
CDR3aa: CASSLFISGANVLTF
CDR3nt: TGTGCCAGCAGCTTATTTATCTCTGGGGCCAACGTCCTGACTTTC

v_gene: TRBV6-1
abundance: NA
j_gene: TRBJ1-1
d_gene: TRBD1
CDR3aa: CASSAGGRTEAFF
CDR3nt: TGTGCCAGCAGTGCAGGGGGCCGGACTGAAGCTTTCTTT

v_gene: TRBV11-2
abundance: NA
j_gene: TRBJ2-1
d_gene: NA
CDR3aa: CASSLDAGRAYNEQFF
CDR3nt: TGTGCCAGCAGCTTAGACGCGGGACGAGCCTACAATGAGCAGTTCTTC

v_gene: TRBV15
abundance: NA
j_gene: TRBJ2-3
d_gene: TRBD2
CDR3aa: CATSREYRASGSVSDTQYF
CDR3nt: TGTGCCACCAGCAGAGAGTACAGGGCTAGCGGGAGCGTGTCAGATACGCAGTATTTT

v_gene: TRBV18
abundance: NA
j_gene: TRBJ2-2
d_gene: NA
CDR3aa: CASSPDAVPGELFF
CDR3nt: TGTGCCAGCTCACCCGACGCCGTCCCCGGGGAGCTGTTTTTT

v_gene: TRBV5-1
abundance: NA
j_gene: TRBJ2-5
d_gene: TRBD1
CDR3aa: CASSWAGQGAFETQYF
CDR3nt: TGCGCCAGCAGCTGGGCGGGACAGGGGGCTTTCGAGACCCAGTACTTC

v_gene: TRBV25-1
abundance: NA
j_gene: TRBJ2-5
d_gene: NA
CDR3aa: CASSEPAYRETQYF
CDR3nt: TGTGCCAGCAGTGAGCCGGCCTATCGGGAGACCCAGTACTTC

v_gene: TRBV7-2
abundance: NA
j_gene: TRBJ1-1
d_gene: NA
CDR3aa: CASSLTGMNTEAFF
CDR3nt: TGTGCCAGCAGCCTTACAGGAATGAACACTGAAGCTTTCTTT

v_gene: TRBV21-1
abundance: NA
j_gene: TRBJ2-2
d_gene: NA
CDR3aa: CASNRGGGSTGELFF
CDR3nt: TGTGCCAGCAACCGGGGAGGGGGCTCGACCGGGGAGCTGTTTTTT

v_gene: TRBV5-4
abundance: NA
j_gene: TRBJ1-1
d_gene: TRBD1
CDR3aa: CASSLAGGRTEAFF
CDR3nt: TGTGCCAGCAGCTTGGCAGGGGGCAGGACTGAAGCTTTCTTT

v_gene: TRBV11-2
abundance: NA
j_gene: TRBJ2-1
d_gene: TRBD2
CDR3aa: CASSWYFSPLRGGNEQFF
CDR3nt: TGTGCCAGCAGCTGGTATTTCAGCCCCTTGCGGGGGGGCAATGAGCAGTTCTTC

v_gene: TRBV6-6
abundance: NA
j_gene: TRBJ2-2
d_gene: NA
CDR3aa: CAARGNTGELFF
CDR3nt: TGTGCTGCCAGGGGGAACACCGGGGAGCTGTTTTTT

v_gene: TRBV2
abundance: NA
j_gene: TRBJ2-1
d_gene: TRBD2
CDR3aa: CASSESPGLAGVYNEQFF
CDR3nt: TGTGCCAGCAGTGAATCACCGGGACTAGCGGGCGTATACAATGAGCAGTTCTTC

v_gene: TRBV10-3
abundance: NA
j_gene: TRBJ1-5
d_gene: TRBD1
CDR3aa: CAISGGQGPRDGQPQHF
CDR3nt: TGTGCCATCAGTGGGGGACAGGGGCCCCGGGATGGTCAGCCCCAGCATTTT

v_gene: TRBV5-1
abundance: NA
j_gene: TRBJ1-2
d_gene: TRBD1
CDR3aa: CASSLGTGGWYGYTF
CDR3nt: TGCGCCAGCAGCTTGGGGACAGGGGGCTGGTATGGCTACACCTTC

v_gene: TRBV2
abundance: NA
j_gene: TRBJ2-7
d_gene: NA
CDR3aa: CASSDGRVSYEQYF
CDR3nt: TGTGCCAGCAGTGACGGCAGGGTCTCCTACGAGCAGTACTTC

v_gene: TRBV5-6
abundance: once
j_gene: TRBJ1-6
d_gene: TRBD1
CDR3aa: CASSDQTGFGSPLHF
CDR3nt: TGTGCCAGCAGCGATCAGACAGGGTTTGGTTCACCCCTCCACTTT

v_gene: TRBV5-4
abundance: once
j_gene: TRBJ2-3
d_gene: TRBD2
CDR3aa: CASSSAGAGDTQYF
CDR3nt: TGTGCCAGCAGCTCAGCGGGGGCTGGAGATACGCAGTATTTT

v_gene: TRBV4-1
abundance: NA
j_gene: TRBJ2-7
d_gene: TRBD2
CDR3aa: CASSQSPSGRNTYEQYF
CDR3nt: TGCGCCAGCAGCCAGTCGCCTAGCGGGAGGAATACCTACGAGCAGTACTTC

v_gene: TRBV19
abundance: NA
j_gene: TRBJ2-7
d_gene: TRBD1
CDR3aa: CASSRGQGVYEQYF
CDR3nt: TGTGCCAGTAGCCGAGGACAGGGCGTCTACGAGCAGTACTTC

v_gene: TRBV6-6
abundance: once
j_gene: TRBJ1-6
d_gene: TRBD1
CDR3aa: CASSSRGLGNSPLHF
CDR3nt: TGTGCCAGCAGTTCCAGGGGGCTGGGGAATTCACCCCTCCACTTT

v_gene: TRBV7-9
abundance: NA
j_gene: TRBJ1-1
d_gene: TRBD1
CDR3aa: CASSQQTGAEAFF
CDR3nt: TGTGCCAGCAGCCAACAGACAGGGGCTGAAGCTTTCTTT

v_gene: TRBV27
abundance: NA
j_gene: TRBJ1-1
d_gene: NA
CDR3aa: CASSLARVSMNTEAFF
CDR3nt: TGTGCCAGCAGTCTTGCCAGGGTGAGCATGAACACTGAAGCTTTCTTT

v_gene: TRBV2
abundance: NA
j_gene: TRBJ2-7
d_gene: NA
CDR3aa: CASSFSSYEQYF
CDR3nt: TGTGCCAGCAGTTTTAGTTCCTACGAGCAGTACTTC

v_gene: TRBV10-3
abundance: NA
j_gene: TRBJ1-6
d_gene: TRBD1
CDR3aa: CAAGGQANSPLHF
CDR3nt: TGTGCCGCAGGGGGACAGGCCAATTCACCCCTCCACTTT

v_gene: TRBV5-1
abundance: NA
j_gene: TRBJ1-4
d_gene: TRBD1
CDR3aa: CASSVGTGPNEKLFF
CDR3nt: TGCGCCAGCAGCGTCGGGACAGGGCCTAATGAAAAACTGTTTTTT

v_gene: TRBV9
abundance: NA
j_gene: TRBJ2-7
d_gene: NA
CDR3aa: CASSVEPAVEYEQYF
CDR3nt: TGTGCCAGCAGCGTAGAACCCGCGGTTGAATACGAGCAGTACTTC

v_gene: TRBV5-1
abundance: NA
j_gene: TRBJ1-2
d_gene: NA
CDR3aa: CASSFPPEDYGYTF
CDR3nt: TGCGCCAGCAGCTTCCCGCCAGAAGACTATGGCTACACCTTC

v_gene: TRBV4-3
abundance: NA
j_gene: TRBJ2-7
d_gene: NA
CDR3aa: CASSQAYRYEQYF
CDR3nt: TGCGCCAGCAGCCAAGCGTACAGGTACGAGCAGTACTTC

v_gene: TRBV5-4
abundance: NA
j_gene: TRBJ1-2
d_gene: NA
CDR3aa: CASSLDTGRDYGYTF
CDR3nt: TGTGCCAGCAGCTTGGATACGGGGCGCGACTATGGCTACACCTTC

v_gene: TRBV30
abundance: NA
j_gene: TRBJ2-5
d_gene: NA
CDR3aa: CAWSPHGAGETQYF
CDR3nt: TGTGCCTGGAGTCCACACGGGGCTGGGGAGACCCAGTACTTC

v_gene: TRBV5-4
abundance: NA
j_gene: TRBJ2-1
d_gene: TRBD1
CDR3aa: CASSFPGQGLGTEQFF
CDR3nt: TGTGCCAGCAGCTTCCCGGGACAGGGATTAGGTACCGAGCAGTTCTTC

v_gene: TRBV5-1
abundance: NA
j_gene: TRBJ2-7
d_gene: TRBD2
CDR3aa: CASRRGDQSSYEQYF
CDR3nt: TGCGCCAGCAGACGGGGGGACCAGAGCTCCTACGAGCAGTACTTC

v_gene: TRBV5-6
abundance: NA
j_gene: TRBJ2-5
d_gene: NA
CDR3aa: CASSIRETQYF
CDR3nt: TGTGCCAGCAGTATCCGAGAGACCCAGTACTTC

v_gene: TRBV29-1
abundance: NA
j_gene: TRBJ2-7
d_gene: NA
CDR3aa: CSVEEPRGYEQYF
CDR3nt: TGCAGCGTTGAAGAACCGCGGGGCTACGAGCAGTACTTC

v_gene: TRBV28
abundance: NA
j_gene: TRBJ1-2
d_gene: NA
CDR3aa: CASSLNPRGDGYTF
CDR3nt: TGTGCCAGCAGTTTAAATCCCAGGGGTGATGGCTACACCTTC

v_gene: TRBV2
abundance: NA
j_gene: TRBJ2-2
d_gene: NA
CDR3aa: CASSYSTGELFF
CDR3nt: TGTGCCAGCAGTTATAGCACCGGGGAGCTGTTTTTT

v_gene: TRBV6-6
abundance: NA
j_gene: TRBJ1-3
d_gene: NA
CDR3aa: CASARDSGGNTIYF
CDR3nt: TGTGCCAGCGCCAGGGATTCGGGGGGAAACACCATATATTTT